This T cell receptor beta chain was recorded in a study of patients and donors after allogeneic stem cell transplantation. From germline, CDR1 is SGHTA and CDR2 FQGNSA. This CDR3 has 11 residues. Trimming cost V 1 base and J 11 bases, with 8 bases left between them. In TCRdb, the RT-PCR reads were re-called with MiXCR into one record per CDR3 protein. This sample yields a few hundred thousand distinct CDR3 sequences, of which over 30% are seen a single time; around 10% belongs to the top ten. The rearrangement joins TRBV7-2 to TRBJ1-1; D perhaps matches TRBD1 (5 bases). The material sequenced was blood, either unsorted or a sorted T cell fraction (not recorded which). The origin of this receptor is a human donor who was either an allogeneic HSCT recipient or a stem cell or donor lymphocyte infusion donor (not recorded which). It is not recorded whose cells these are; they may come from a transplant donor. Written as DNA, the CDR3 is TGTGCCAGCAGCTTAGGGGGGAAGGCTTTCTTT. This encodes CASSLGGKAFF. Together with reference TRBV7-2 and TRBJ1-1, the CDR3 gives the full variable domain: GAGVSQSPSNKVTEKGKDVELRCDPISGHTALYWYRQSLGQGLEFLIYFQGNSAPDKSGLPSDRFSAERTGGSVSTLTIQRTQQEDSAVYLCASSLGGKAFFGQGTRLTVV.